A single sample gave rise to the 15 T cell receptor beta chains below, sequenced in a study of blood T cell repertoires in COVID-19. Measured with immunoSEQ multiplex PCR; TCRdb has only the in-frame clones, and not every one. The table shows approximately 93,000 clones, with more than 75% occurring only once. The material sequenced was peripheral blood. These receptors came from a human donor in a cohort sampled during active COVID-19.

V usage is TRBV19 and J usage is TRBJ1-4; 7 nucleotides agree with TRBD1. The CDR3 totals 14 residues. Germline-derived CDR1 and CDR2 are LNHDA and SQIVND (reference sequence). V lost 4 bases and J lost 8; bases outside the gene matches: 7. CDR3 sequence: CASSTGTAGEKLFF. The DNA of the CDR3 is TGTGCCAGTAGTACCGGGACAGCCGGAGAAAAACTGTTTTTT.

The gene calls are TRBV28 and TRBJ1-2; 7 bases fit TRBD1. Losses at the gene ends were 6 bases for V and 6 bases for J; bases not matched to a gene: 7. Germline CDR1 is MDHEN and CDR2 is SYDVKM. This CDR3 contains 13 residues. The DNA for the CDR3 is TGTGCCAGCAGACCACAGGGGCCCCATGGCTACACCTTC. Protein: CASRPQGPHGYTF.

The chain recombines TRBV7-3 with TRBJ2-6; D unclear. The germline V gene encodes CDR1 SGHTA and CDR2 FQGTGA. CDR3 length: 15 amino acids. V lost 0 bases to trimming and J lost 0 bases, with 3 bases between them. CDR3 in amino acids: CASSLTASGANVLTF. In DNA form, the CDR3 reads TGTGCCAGCAGCTTAACAGCCTCTGGGGCCAACGTCCTGACTTTC. Supplemented by reference TRBV7-3 and TRBJ2-6, the full variable domain reads GAGVSQTPSNKVTEKGKYVELRCDPISGHTALYWYRQSLGQGPEFLIYFQGTGAADDSGLPNDRFFAVRPEGSVSTLKIQRTERGDSAVYLCASSLTASGANVLTFGAGSRLTVL.

The chain uses TRBV19 and TRBJ2-2; a weak D match, TRBD1 (6 bases). Deletions cut 8 bases from V and 5 bases from J, with 9 bases between. Germline V gives CDR1 LNHDA, CDR2 SQIVND (reference sequence). CDR3 length equals 12 residues. This chain's CDR3 is CASLRGTGELFF. In nucleotides, the CDR3 is TGTGCCAGTCTAAGGGGGACCGGGGAGCTGTTTTTT.

This chain connects TRBV18 to TRBJ1-3; TRBD1 matches 8 bases. CDR1 is KGHSH and CDR2 is LQKENI in the germline V gene. The V gene end was trimmed by 3 bases and the J gene end by 9 bases; junction bases not matched to a gene: 10. The CDR3 is 15 residues long. The CDR3 loop is CASSPRQGIGGTIYF. The CDR3 nucleotides read TGTGCCAGCTCACCCCGACAGGGGATCGGCGGCACCATATATTTT.

The gene calls are TRBV7-2 and TRBJ2-5, with unresolved D. Germline loops: CDR1 SGHTA, CDR2 FQGNSA. The CDR3 totals 15 residues. V lost 5 bases to trimming and J lost 5 bases, with 18 bases between them. In nucleotides, the CDR3 is TGTGCCAGCAGCCTGACGTTCGCCCCCAGGGAGACCCAGTACTTC. It is translated as CASSLTFAPRETQYF.

V and J are TRBV5-1 and TRBJ1-2, with TRBD1 matching over 7 bases. Germline V gene lookup returns CDR1 SGHRS and CDR2 YFSETQ. The CDR3 contains 14 residues. Unmatched junction bases numbered 4, after V lost 4 bases and J lost 1 base. The chain's CDR3 is CASSPGQINYGYTF. CDR3 nucleotide sequence: TGCGCCAGCAGCCCGGGACAGATTAACTATGGCTACACCTTC. The full variable domain, with the rest looked up from reference TRBV5-1 and TRBJ1-2, is KAGVTQTPRYLIKTRGQQVTLSCSPISGHRSVSWYQQTPGQGLQFLFEYFSETQRNKGNFPGRFSGRQFSNSRSEMNVSTLELGDSALYLCASSPGQINYGYTFGSGTRLTVV.

This chain links TRBV28 with TRBJ1-2, with 7 bases fitting TRBD1. The germline V gene encodes CDR1 MDHEN and CDR2 SYDVKM. The V gene end was trimmed by 5 bases and the J gene end by 5 bases; junction bases not matched to a gene: 5. This CDR3 is built from 13 residues. This CDR3 reads CASSADRVYGYTF. CDR3 DNA sequence: TGTGCCAGCAGTGCCGACAGGGTTTATGGCTACACCTTC.

The chain employs TRBV7-9 and TRBJ2-3; D not certain. This CDR3 is built from 13 residues. CDR1 is SEHNR and CDR2 is FQNEAQ in the germline V gene (reference sequence). Trimming took off 3 bases at V and 2 bases at J, with 6 bases between the two ends. CDR3 bases: TGTGCCAGCAGCTTTGACTTCACAGATACGCAGTATTTT. Translation: CASSFDFTDTQYF.

This clone has only one observation. CDR3 DNA sequence: TGCGCCAGCAGCACGACAGGGGGAAGGGGCTACACCTTC. Protein sequence: CASSTTGGRGYTF. This chain joins TRBV5-1 and TRBJ1-2; 9 bases fit TRBD1. The germline V gene has CDR1 SGHRS and CDR2 YFSETQ. The CDR3 is 13 residues long. Trimming cost V 4 bases and J 8 bases; bases outside gene matches: 6.

The chain links TRBV29-1 to TRBJ1-5, with a tentative D call TRBD1 (5 bases). The V gene's germline CDR1 is SQVTM and CDR2 ANQGSEA. CDR3 length equals 12 residues. V was cut by 7 bases and J by 1 base, with 8 bases left in between. CDR3 residues: CSARGSNQPQHF. The CDR3 bases are TGCAGCGCCCGGGGGAGCAATCAGCCCCAGCATTTT.

The chain links TRBV4-1 to TRBJ1-5; D may be TRBD1 (5 bases). Germline assignment: CDR1 MGHRA and CDR2 YSYEKL. The CDR3 loop spans 14 amino acids. The V end was cut by 5 bases, the J end by 1 base, with 9 bases between. The CDR3: CASSTRQSNQPQHF. CDR3 coding DNA: TGCGCCAGCAGCACTCGACAGAGCAATCAGCCCCAGCATTTT.

The rearrangement joins TRBV12-5 to TRBJ2-5, with D possibly matching TRBD2 (5 bases). Germline V gives CDR1 LGHNT, CDR2 FRNRAP. The CDR3 extends over 14 amino acids. The germline V and J ends were trimmed by 6 bases and 4 bases, with 15 bases remaining between them. The CDR3 sequence: CASGRDLRGETQYF. The CDR3 coding sequence is TGTGCTAGTGGCCGGGATCTCCGGGGAGAGACCCAGTACTTC.

The CDR3 sequence: CASSPARGSYEQYF. The CDR3 nucleotides are TGTGCCAGCAGTCCGGCGCGGGGATCCTACGAGCAGTACTTC. This rearrangement joins TRBV27 to TRBJ2-7; a possible D gene is TRBD2 (6 bases). V shed 5 bases and J shed 1 base, with 12 bases lying between them. The CDR3 extends over 14 amino acids. Germline V CDR1 and CDR2: MNHEY, SMNVEV (reference sequence).

V usage is TRBV29-1 and J usage is TRBJ1-1, with TRBD1 matching over 7 bases. V gave up 4 bases and J gave up 1 base; unmatched junction bases: 0. Per germline, CDR1 SQVTM and CDR2 ANQGSEA. The CDR3 contains 12 residues. The CDR3 sequence is CSVGTGNTEAFF. The DNA for the CDR3 is TGCAGCGTTGGGACAGGGAACACTGAAGCTTTCTTT.